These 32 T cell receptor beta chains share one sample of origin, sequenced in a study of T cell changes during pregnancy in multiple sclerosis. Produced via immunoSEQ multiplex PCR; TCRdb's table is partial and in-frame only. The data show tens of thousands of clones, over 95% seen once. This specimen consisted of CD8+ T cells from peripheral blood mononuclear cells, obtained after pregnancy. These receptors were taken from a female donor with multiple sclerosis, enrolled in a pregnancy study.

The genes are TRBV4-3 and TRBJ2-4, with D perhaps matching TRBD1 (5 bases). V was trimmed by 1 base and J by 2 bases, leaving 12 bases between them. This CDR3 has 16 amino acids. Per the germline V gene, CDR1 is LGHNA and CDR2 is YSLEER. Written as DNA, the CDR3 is TGCGCCAGCAGCCAAGGCCAGGGTTTCCCCAAAAACATTCAGTACTTC. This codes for CASSQGQGFPKNIQYF.

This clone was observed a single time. CDR3: CASSPAEGNTEAFF. The CDR3 coding sequence is TGTGCCAGCAGCCCAGCGGAAGGGAACACTGAAGCTTTCTTT. The chain is built from TRBV7-6 and TRBJ1-1; D gene unclear. Germline V gene lookup returns CDR1 SGHVS and CDR2 FNYEAQ. V was trimmed by 5 bases and J by 1 base, leaving 11 bases between them. CDR3 size: 14 residues.

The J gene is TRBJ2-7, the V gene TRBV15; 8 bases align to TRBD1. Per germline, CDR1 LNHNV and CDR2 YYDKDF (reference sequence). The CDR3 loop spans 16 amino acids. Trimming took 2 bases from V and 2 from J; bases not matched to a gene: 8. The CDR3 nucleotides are TGTGCCACCAGCAGACGTCCCGGACAGGGTCCCTACGAGCAGTACTTC. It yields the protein CATSRRPGQGPYEQYF.

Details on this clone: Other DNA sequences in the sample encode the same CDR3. CDR3 sequence reads: CASSLGQNTEAFF. For the CDR3, the DNA is TGTGCCAGTAGTCTCGGACAGAACACTGAAGCTTTCTTT. The V call is TRBV19, the J call TRBJ1-1, with D possibly being TRBD1 (5 bases). The CDR3 has 13 amino acids. V was trimmed by 5 bases and J by 1 base, leaving 8 bases between them. The germline V gene encodes CDR1 LNHDA and CDR2 SQIVND (reference sequence).

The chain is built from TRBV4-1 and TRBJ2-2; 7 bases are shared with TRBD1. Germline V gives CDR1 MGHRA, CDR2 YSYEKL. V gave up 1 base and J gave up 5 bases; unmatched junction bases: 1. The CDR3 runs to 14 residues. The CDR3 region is CASSQVTGTGELFF. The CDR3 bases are TGCGCCAGCAGCCAAGTGACAGGGACCGGGGAGCTGTTTTTT.

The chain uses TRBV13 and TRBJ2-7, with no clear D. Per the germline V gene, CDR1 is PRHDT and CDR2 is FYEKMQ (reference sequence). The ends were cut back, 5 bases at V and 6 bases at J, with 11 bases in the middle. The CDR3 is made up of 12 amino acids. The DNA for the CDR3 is TGTGCCAGCAGCCCCTATAAAGCCGAGCAGTACTTC. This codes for CASSPYKAEQYF.

CDR3 nucleotide sequence: TGTGCCAGCAGCGCCGGGTCGTGGACCGGGGAGCTGTTTTTT. This encodes CASSAGSWTGELFF. The chain has TRBV11-3 and TRBJ2-2, with D hard to call. CDR1 is SGHNT, CDR2 YENEEA, per germline. V lost 5 bases and J 5 bases, leaving 12 bases between the germline ends. This CDR3 spans 14 amino acids.

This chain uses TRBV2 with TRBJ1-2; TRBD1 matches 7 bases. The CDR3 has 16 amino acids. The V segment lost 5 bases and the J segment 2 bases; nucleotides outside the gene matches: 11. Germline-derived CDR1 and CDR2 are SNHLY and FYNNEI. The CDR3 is CASSLGGAARNYGYTF. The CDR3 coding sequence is TGTGCCAGCAGTTTAGGGGGCGCAGCACGCAACTATGGCTACACCTTC.

For the CDR3, the DNA is TGTGCCAGCTCACCACGGGACAGGCTCACAGATACGCAGTATTTT. It encodes CASSPRDRLTDTQYF. This rearrangement joins TRBV18 to TRBJ2-3, with 8 bases identical to TRBD1. The CDR3 runs to 15 residues. Per germline, CDR1 KGHSH and CDR2 LQKENI. V lost 1 base to trimming and J lost 2 bases; unmatched junction nucleotides: 2.

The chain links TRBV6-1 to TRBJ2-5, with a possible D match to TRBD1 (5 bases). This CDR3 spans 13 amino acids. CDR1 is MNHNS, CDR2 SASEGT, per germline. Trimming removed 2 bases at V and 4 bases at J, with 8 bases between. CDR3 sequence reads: CASSEPGSETQYF. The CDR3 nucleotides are TGTGCCAGCAGTGAACCAGGGTCAGAGACCCAGTACTTC.

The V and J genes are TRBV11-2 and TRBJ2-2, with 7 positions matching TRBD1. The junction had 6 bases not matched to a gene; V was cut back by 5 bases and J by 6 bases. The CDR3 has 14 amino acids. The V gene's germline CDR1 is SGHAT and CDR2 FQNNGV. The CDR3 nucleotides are TGTGCCAGCAGCGCGACAGGGTTGGCCGGGGAGCTGTTTTTT. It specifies CASSATGLAGELFF.

The CDR3 loop reads CASGQPEKLFF. In DNA, the CDR3 is TGTGCCAGTGGACAGCCTGAAAAACTGTTTTTT. The V call is TRBV19, the J call TRBJ1-4, with a tentative D call TRBD1 (6 bases). CDR1 LNHDA and CDR2 SQIVND come from the germline V gene (reference sequence). V gave up 8 bases and J gave up 7 bases, with 8 bases separating them. This CDR3 is 11 amino acids long.

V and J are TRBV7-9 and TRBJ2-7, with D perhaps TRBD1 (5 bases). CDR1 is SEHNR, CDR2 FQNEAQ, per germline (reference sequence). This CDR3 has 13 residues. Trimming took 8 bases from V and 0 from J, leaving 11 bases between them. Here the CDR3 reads CASGQGRSYEQYF. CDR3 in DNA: TGTGCCAGCGGGCAGGGCCGCTCCTACGAGCAGTACTTC.

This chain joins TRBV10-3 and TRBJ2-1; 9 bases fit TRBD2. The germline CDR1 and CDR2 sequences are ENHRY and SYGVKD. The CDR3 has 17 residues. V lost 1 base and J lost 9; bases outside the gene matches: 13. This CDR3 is CAISELASGTPSGEQFF. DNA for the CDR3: TGTGCCATCAGTGAGTTGGCTAGCGGGACCCCAAGCGGTGAGCAGTTCTTC.

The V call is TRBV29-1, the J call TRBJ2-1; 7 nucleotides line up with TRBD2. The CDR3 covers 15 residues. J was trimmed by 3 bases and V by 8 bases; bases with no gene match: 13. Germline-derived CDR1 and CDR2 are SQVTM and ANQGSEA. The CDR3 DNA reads TGCAGCACTAGGCCGGGAGGACTGAACTACAATGAGCAGTTCTTC. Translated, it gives CSTRPGGLNYNEQFF.

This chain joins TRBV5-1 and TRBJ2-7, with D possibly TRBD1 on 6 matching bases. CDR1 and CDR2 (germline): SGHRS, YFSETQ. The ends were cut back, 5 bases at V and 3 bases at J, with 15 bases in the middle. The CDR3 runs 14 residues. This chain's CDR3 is CASSAGVDNYEQYF. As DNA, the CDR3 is TGCGCCAGCAGTGCAGGGGTCGATAACTACGAGCAGTACTTC.

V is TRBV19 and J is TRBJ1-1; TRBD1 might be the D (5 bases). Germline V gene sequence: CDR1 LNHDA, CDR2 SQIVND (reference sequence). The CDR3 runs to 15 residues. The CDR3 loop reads CAASQVLTGHTEAFF. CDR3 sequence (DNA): TGTGCAGCTTCACAGGTCCTAACAGGCCACACTGAAGCTTTCTTT. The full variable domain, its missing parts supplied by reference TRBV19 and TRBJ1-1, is DGGITQSPKYLFRKEGQNVTLSCEQNLNHDAMYWYRQDPGQGLRLIYYSQIVNDFQKGDIAEGYSVSREKKESFPLTVTSAQKNPTAFYLCAASQVLTGHTEAFFGQGTRLTVV.

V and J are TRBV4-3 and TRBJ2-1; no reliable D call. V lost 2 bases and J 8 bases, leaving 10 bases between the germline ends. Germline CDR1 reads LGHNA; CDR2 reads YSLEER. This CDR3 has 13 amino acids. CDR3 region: CASSQSSADEQFF. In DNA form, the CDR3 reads TGCGCCAGCAGCCAAAGCAGCGCGGATGAGCAGTTCTTC.

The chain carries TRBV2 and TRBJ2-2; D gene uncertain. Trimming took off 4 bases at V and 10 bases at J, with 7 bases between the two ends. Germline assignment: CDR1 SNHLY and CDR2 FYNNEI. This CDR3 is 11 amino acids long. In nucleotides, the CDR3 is TGTGCCAGCAGTGGAGGTGTGGAGCTGTTTTTT. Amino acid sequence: CASSGGVELFF.

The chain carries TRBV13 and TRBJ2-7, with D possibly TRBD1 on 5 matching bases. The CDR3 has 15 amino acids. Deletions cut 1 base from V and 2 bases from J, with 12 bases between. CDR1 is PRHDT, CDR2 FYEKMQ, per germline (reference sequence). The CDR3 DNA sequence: TGTGCCAGCAGCTTAGCAGGGTCGGGTGCCTACGAGCAGTACTTC. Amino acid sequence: CASSLAGSGAYEQYF.

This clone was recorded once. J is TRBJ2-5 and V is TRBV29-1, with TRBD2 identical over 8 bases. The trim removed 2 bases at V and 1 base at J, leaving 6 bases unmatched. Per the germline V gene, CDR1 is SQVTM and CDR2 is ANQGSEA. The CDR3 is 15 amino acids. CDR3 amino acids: CSVEPSGRTQETQYF. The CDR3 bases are TGCAGCGTTGAACCCAGCGGGAGAACCCAAGAGACCCAGTACTTC.

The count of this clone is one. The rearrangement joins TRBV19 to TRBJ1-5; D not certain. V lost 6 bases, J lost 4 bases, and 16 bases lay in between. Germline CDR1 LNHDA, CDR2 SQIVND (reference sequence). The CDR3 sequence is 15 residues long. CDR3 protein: CASSPAGRSNQPQHF. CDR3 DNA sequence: TGTGCCAGTAGCCCGGCGGGGAGGTCGAATCAGCCCCAGCATTTT.

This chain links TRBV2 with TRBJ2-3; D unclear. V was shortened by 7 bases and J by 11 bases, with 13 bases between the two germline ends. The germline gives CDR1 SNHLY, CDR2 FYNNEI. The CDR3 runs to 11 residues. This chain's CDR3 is CASIAPVRQYF. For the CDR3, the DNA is TGTGCCAGCATAGCCCCAGTGAGGCAGTATTTT.

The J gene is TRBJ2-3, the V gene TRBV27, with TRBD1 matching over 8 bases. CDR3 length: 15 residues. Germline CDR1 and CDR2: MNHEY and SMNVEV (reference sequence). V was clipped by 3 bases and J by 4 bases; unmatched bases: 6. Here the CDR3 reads CASSLGRGPPDTQYF. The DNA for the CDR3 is TGTGCCAGCAGTTTGGGCAGGGGGCCGCCAGATACGCAGTATTTT.

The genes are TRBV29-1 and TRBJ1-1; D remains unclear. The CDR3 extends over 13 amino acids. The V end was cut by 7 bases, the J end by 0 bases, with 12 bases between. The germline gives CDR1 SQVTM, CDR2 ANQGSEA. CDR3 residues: CSADRLMNTEAFF. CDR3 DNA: TGCAGCGCCGACCGACTAATGAACACTGAAGCTTTCTTT. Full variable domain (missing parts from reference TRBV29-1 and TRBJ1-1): SAVISQKPSRDICQRGTSLTIQCQVDSQVTMMFWYRQQPGQSLTLIATANQGSEATYESGFVIDKFPISRPNLTFSTLTVSNMSPEDSSIYLCSADRLMNTEAFFGQGTRLTVV.

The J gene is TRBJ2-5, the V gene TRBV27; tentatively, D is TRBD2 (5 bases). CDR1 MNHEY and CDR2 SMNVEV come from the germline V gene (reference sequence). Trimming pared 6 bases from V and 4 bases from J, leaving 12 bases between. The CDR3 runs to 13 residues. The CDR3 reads CASSPLGPETQYF. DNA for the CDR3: TGTGCCAGCAGCCCACTAGGCCCAGAGACCCAGTACTTC.

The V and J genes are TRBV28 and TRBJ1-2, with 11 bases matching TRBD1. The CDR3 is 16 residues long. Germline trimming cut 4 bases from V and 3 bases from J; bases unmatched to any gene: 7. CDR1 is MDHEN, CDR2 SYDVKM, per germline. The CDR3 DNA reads TGTGCCAGCAGTTCCCTCCGGGACAGGGGGGACTATGGCTACACCTTC. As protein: CASSSLRDRGDYGYTF.

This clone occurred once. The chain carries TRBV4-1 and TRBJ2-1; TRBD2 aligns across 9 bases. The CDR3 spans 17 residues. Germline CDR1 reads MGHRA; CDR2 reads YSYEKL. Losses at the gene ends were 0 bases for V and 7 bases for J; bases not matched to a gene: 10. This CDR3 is CASSQDLPAGGLNEQFF. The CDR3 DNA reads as TGCGCCAGCAGCCAAGATCTTCCAGCGGGAGGATTGAATGAGCAGTTCTTC.

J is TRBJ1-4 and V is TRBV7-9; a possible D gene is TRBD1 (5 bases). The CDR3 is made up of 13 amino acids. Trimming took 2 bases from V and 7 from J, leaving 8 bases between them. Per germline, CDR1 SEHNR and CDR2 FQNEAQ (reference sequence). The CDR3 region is CASSLFGGEKLFF. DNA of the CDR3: TGTGCCAGCAGCTTATTCGGGGGTGAAAAACTGTTTTTT.

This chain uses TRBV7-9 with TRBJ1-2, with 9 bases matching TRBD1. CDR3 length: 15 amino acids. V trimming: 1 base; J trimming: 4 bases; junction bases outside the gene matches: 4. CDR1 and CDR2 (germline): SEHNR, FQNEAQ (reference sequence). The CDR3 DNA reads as TGTGCCAGCAGCTTAGTTACAGGGGGCTCCTATGGCTACACCTTC. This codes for CASSLVTGGSYGYTF. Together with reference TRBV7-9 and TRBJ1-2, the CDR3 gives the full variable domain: DTGVSQNPRHKITKRGQNVTFRCDPISEHNRLYWYRQTLGQGPEFLTYFQNEAQLEKSRLLSDRFSAERPKGSFSTLEIQRTEQGDSAMYLCASSLVTGGSYGYTFGSGTRLTVV.

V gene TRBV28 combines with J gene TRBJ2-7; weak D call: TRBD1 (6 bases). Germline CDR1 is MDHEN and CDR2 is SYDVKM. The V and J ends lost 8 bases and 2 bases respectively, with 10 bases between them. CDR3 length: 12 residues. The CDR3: CASGDTPYEQYF. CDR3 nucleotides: TGTGCCAGCGGGGACACGCCCTACGAGCAGTACTTC.

The CDR3 protein is CASSLWHHGYTF. The CDR3 DNA sequence: TGTGCCAGCAGCTTATGGCACCATGGCTACACCTTC. This chain connects TRBV7-2 to TRBJ1-2; D unclear. Trimming removed 2 bases from V and 6 bases from J, with 7 bases in between. Germline CDR1 SGHTA, CDR2 FQGNSA. The CDR3 consists of 12 residues.